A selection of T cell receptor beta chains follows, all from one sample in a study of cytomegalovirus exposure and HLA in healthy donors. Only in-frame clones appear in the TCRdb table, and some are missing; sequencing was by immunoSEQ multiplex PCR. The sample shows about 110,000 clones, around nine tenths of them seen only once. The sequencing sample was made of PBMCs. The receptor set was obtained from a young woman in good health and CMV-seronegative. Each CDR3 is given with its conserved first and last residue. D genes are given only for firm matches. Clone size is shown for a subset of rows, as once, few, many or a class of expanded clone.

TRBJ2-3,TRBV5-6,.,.,TGTGCCAGCAGCTTTACAGGGTCTCGGTCCGGCACAGATACGCAGTATTTT,CASSFTGSRSGTDTQYF
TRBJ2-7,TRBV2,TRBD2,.,TGTGCCAGCCGAGTCGGACTAGCGGATTCCTACGAGCAGTACTTC,CASRVGLADSYEQYF
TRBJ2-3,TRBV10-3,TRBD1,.,TGTGCCATCAGCACAGGGGACGCGCGTACAGATACGCAGTATTTT,CAISTGDARTDTQYF
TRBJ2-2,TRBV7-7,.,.,TGTGCCAGCAGCTTCCGGGGCACCGGGGAGCTGTTTTTT,CASSFRGTGELFF
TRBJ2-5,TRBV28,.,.,TGTGCCAGCAGTTTACCAGGAGGGGCACAAGAGACCCAGTACTTC,CASSLPGGAQETQYF
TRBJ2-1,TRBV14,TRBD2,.,TGTGCCAGCAGCCAAGGTGTACTAGCGGATATTGAGCAGTTCTTC,CASSQGVLADIEQFF
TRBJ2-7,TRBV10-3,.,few,TGTGCCATCAGTGGAGGTAACGAGCAGTACTTC,CAISGGNEQYF
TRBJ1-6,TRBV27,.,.,TGTGCCAGCCTGGGGGCCCTTAATTCACCCCTCCACTTT,CASLGALNSPLHF
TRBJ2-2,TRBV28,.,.,TGTGCCAGCGAGAAGAGTTACTCGAACGCCGGGGAGCTGTTTTTT,CASEKSYSNAGELFF
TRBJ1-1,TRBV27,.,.,TGTGCCAGCAGTTTATTTGGAGAGGTCCCGAACACTGAAGCTTTCTTT,CASSLFGEVPNTEAFF
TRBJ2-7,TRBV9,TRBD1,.,TGTGCCAGCAGCGCGGGGACAGGGGGCAACGAGCAGTACTTC,CASSAGTGGNEQYF
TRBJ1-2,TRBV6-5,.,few,TGTGCCAGCAGTTCCCTCAAGAGTCCCAACTATGGCTACACCTTC,CASSSLKSPNYGYTF
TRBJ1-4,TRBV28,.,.,TGTGCCAGCAGTTTGGGCAGTGGGCTGTTTTTT,CASSLGSGLFF
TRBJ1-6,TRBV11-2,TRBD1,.,TGTGCCAGCAGCTTACTTCGGGGACAGGATTCACCCCTCCACTTT,CASSLLRGQDSPLHF
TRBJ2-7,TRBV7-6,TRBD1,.,TGTGCCAGCAGCTTAGCGGGACAGGTGCAGTACTTC,CASSLAGQVQYF
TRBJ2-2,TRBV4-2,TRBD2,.,TGTGCCAGCAGTGGACTAGCGGGAGTCCCAAACACCGGGGAGCTGTTTTTT,CASSGLAGVPNTGELFF
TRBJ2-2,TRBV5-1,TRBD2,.,TGCGCCAGCAGCCCCCGACTAGCGGGAGGCTCGAACACCGGGGAGCTGTTTTTT,CASSPRLAGGSNTGELFF
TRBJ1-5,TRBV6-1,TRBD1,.,TGTGCCAGCAGTGTTCGGACAGGGGGCGACGTGAGACAGCCCCAGCATTTT,CASSVRTGGDVRQPQHF
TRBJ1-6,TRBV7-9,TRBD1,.,TGTGCCAGCAGCTTAAAGGTCGACAGGGAGAATTCACCCCTCCACTTT,CASSLKVDRENSPLHF
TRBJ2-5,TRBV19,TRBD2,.,TGTGCCAGTAGTCCGGGACTAGCGATCGGAGGGGAAGAGACCCAGTACTTC,CASSPGLAIGGEETQYF
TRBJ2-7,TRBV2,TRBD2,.,TGTGCCAGCAGATATCCCCTTCCTGGAGTCGCTTTGACTAGCGGGAGTGGTTACGAGCAGTACTTC,CASRYPLPGVALTSGSGYEQYF
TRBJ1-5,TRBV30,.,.,TGTGCCTGGAGGACTGGAGGGTTCAATCAGCCCCAGCATTTT,CAWRTGGFNQPQHF
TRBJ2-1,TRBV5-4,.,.,TGTGCCAGCAGCTTGGGGGGCGGCTCCTACAATGAGCAGTTCTTC,CASSLGGGSYNEQFF
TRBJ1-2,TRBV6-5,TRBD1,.,TGTGCCAGCAGTTACACCGAAGGACAGGGAAACTATGGCTACACCTTC,CASSYTEGQGNYGYTF
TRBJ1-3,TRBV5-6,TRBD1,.,TGTGCCAGCAGCCCGTTGGACAGGGCTGGAAACACCATATATTTT,CASSPLDRAGNTIYF
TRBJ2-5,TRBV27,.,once,TGTGCCAGCAGGAACAGGGTCTTGCCGGAGACCCAGTACTTC,CASRNRVLPETQYF
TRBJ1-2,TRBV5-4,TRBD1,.,TGTGCCAGCAGGGACAGGGTCGCTACTGGCTACACCTTC,CASRDRVATGYTF
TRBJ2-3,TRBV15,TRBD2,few,TGTGCCACCAGCAGGTCGAGCGGGGGGGCCCCAGATACGCAGTATTTT,CATSRSSGGAPDTQYF
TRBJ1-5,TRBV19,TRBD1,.,TGTGCCAGTAGTATCGACAGGGCTGATCAGCCCCAGCATTTT,CASSIDRADQPQHF
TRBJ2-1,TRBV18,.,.,TGTGCCAGCTCACCAGGAGGAGGGGCCCTCGATGAGCAGTTCTTC,CASSPGGGALDEQFF
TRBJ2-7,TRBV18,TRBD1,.,TGTGCCAGCTCTCAATCTCGGACAGGGGGCGGGGAGCAGTACTTC,CASSQSRTGGGEQYF
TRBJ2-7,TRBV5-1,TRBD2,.,TGCGCCAGCAGCTTACCGGGGGGATCCGAGCAGTACTTC,CASSLPGGSEQYF
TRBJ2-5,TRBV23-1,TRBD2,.,TGCGCCAGCAGTCAATCTAGGGGTGGTACTAGCGGTCAAGAGACCCAGTACTTC,CASSQSRGGTSGQETQYF
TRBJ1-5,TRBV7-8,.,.,TGTGCCAGCAGCGCCCGGGGGGGGGCGAGCAATCAGCCCCAGCATTTT,CASSARGGASNQPQHF
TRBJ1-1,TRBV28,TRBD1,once,TGTGCCAGCAGTCACCCCGGGACAGGGGGCACTGAAGCTTTCTTT,CASSHPGTGGTEAFF
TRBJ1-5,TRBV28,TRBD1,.,TGTGCCAGCAGTCTCCTCGGGACAGGGAAAAGCAATCAGCCCCAGCATTTT,CASSLLGTGKSNQPQHF
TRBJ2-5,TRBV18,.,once,TGTGCCAGCTCACGGTATCAGGGAGAGACCCAGTACTTC,CASSRYQGETQYF
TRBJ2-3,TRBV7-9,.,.,TGTGCCAGCAGCCCAGGACTAGGGGGGGATACGCAGTATTTT,CASSPGLGGDTQYF
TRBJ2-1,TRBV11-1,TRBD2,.,TGTGCCAGCAGCCGGCTAGGACTAGATTACAATGAGCAGTTCTTC,CASSRLGLDYNEQFF
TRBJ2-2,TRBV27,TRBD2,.,TGTGCCAGCAGTTATGGGGCGGGAGGGACCGGGGAGCTGTTTTTT,CASSYGAGGTGELFF
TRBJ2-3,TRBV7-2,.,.,TGTGCCAGCAGCTTGAGGCGGGGCACAGATACGCAGTATTTT,CASSLRRGTDTQYF
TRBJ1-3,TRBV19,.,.,TGTGCCAGTAGTGTACCACAGGGTAACTCTGGAAACACCATATATTTT,CASSVPQGNSGNTIYF
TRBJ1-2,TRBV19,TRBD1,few,TGTGCCAGTAGTGAGAGGGGACAGGGGTACTATGGCTACACCTTC,CASSERGQGYYGYTF
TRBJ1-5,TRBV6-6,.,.,TGTGCCAGCAGTTACTCTGGAGTGCGGAGCAATCAGCCCCAGCATTTT,CASSYSGVRSNQPQHF
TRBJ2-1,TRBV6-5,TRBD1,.,TGTGCCAGCAGTTACTCGGGACAGGGGAACAATGAGCAGTTCTTC,CASSYSGQGNNEQFF
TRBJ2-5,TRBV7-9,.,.,TGTGCCAGCAGCTTCCAGGGAAGGGGAGAGACCCAGTACTTC,CASSFQGRGETQYF
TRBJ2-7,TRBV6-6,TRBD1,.,TGTGCCAGCAGCCCATGGACAGGGGGCTTCTACGAGCAGTACTTC,CASSPWTGGFYEQYF
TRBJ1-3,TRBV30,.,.,TGTGCCTCGCTAAACTCTGGAAACACCATATATTTT,CASLNSGNTIYF